This TCR beta chain is from a study of blood T cell repertoires in COVID-19. Study-level information: The United States, Italy and Spain provided the acute and convalescent COVID-19 samples.

Original processing notes: Amplification from reference gene primers served as the basis for estimated nucleated cell counts. The repertoire was sequenced with immunoSEQ multiplex PCR; TCRdb's copy has only in-frame clones and lacks some. The V and J calls and the clone size are those of that table, but D and trimming were determined from the DNA. The table shows 180,000 or so clones, with 65% to 90% occurring only once. Germline-derived CDR1 and CDR2 are KGHDR and SFDVKD. Germline trimming cut 2 bases from V and 3 bases from J; bases unmatched to any gene: 4. CDR3 size: 15 residues. The receptor comes from a man between 60 and 70 years old with acute or convalescent COVID-19. Sequences were obtained from peripheral blood. V is TRBV24-1 and J is TRBJ1-1; 8 nucleotides agree with TRBD1. CDR3 sequence (DNA): TGTGCCACCAGTGATTCAGGGGGCGGGGACACTGAAGCTTTCTTT. It is translated as CATSDSGGGDTEAFF.